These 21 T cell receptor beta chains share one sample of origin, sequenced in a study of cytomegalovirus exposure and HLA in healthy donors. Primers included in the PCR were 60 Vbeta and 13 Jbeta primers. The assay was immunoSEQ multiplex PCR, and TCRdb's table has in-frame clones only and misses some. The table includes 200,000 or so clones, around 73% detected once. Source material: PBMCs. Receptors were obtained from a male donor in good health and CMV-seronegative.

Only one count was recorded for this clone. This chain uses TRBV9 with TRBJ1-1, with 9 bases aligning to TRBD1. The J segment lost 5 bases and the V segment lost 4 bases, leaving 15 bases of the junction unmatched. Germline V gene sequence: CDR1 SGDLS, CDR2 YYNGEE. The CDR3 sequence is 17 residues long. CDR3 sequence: CASSSGITGGDTTEAFF. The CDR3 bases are TGTGCCAGCAGCTCAGGGATCACAGGGGGCGATACGACTGAAGCTTTCTTT. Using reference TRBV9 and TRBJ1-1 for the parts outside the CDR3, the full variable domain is DSGVTQTPKHLITATGQRVTLRCSPRSGDLSVYWYQQSLDQGLQFLIQYYNGEERAKGNILERFSAQQFPDLHSELNLSSLELGDSALYFCASSSGITGGDTTEAFFGQGTRLTVV.

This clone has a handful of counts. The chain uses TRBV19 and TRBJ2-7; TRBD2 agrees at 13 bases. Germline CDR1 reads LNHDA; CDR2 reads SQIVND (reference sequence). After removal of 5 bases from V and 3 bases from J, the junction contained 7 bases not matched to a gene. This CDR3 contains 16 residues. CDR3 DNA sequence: TGTGCCAGTAGTTACGGGACTAGCGGGACGATCTACGAGCAGTACTTC. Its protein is CASSYGTSGTIYEQYF.

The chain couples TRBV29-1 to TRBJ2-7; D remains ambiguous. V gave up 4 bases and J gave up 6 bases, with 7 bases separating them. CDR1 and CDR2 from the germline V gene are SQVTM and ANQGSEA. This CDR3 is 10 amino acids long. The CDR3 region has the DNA TGCAGCGTTGGTCTCGTCGAGCAGTACTTC. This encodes CSVGLVEQYF.

This CDR3 is CASSKGEGGPAYEQYF. The CDR3 DNA reads as TGTGCCAGCAGCAAGGGGGAGGGAGGCCCAGCCTACGAGCAGTACTTC. The V gene is TRBV4-2, the J gene TRBJ2-7; maybe TRBD2 (7 bases). With 5 bases removed from V and 2 bases from J, the gap between germline ends came to 19 bases. Germline lookup yields CDR1 LGHNA and CDR2 YNFKEQ. This CDR3 contains 16 residues.

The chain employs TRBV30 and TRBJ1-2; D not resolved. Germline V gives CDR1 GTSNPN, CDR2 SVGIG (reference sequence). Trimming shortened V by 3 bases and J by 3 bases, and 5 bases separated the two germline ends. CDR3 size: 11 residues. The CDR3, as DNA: TGTGCCTGGAGATCAGACTATGGCTACACCTTC. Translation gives CAWRSDYGYTF. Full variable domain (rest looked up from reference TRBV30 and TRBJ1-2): SQTIHQWPATLVQPVGSPLSLECTVEGTSNPNLYWYRQAAGRGLQLLFYSVGIGQISSEVPQNLSASRPQDRQFILSSKKLLLSDSGFYLCAWRSDYGYTFGSGTRLTVV.

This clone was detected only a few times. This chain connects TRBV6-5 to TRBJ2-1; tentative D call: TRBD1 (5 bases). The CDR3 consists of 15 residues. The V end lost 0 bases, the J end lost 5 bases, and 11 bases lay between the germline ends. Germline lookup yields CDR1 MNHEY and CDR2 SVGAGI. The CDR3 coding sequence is TGTGCCAGCAGTTACTCGGGGCGGAGTAACAATGAGCAGTTCTTC. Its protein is CASSYSGRSNNEQFF.

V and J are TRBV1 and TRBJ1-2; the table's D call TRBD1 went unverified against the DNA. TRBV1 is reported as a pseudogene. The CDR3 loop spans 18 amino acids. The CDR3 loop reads CTSSQAPSNRGRAYGYTF. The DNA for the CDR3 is TGCACCAGCAGCCAAGCCCCAAGTAACAGGGGGAGGGCCTATGGCTACACCTTC.

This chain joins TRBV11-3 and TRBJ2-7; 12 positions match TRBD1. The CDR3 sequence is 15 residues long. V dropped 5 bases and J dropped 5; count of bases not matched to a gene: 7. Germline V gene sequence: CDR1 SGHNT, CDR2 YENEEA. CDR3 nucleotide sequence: TGTGCCAGCAGCCCCGGGACAGGGGGCATCGACGAGCAGTACTTC. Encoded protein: CASSPGTGGIDEQYF.

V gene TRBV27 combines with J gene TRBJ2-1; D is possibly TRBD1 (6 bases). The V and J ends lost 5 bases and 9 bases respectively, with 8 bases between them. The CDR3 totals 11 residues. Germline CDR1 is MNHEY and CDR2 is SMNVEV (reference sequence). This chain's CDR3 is CASSGTFEQFF. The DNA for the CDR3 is TGTGCCAGCAGTGGGACATTTGAGCAGTTCTTC.

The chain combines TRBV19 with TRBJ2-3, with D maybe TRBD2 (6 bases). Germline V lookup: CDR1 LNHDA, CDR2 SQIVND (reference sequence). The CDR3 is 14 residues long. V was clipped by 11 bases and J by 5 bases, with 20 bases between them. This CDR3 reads CASSVVRGGDTQYF. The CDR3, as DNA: TGTGCCTCATCTGTAGTGCGGGGTGGAGATACGCAGTATTTT.

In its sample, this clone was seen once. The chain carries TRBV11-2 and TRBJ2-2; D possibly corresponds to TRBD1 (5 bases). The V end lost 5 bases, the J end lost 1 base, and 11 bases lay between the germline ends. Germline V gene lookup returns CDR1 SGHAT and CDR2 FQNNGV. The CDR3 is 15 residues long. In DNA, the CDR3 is TGTGCCAGCAGCCCAGGGTCCCTGAACACCGGGGAGCTGTTTTTT. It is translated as CASSPGSLNTGELFF.

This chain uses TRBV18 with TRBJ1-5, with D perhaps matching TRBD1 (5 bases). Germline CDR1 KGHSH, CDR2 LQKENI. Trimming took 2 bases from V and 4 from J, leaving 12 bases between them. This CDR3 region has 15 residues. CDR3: CASSPAGNNNQPQHF. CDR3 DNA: TGTGCCAGCTCACCAGCAGGGAATAATAATCAGCCCCAGCATTTT.

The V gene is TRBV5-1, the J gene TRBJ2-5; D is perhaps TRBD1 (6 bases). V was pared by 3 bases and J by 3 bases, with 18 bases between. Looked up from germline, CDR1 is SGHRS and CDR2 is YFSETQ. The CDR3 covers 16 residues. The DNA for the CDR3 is TGCGCCAGCAGCTGGGGGAACAGGGTCATCAAAGAGACCCAGTACTTC. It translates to CASSWGNRVIKETQYF. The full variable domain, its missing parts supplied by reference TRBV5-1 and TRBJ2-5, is KAGVTQTPRYLIKTRGQQVTLSCSPISGHRSVSWYQQTPGQGLQFLFEYFSETQRNKGNFPGRFSGRQFSNSRSEMNVSTLELGDSALYLCASSWGNRVIKETQYFGPGTRLLVL.

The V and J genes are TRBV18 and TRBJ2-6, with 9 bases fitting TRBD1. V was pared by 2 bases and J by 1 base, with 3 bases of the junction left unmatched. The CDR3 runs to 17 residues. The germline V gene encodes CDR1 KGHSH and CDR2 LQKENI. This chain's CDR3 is CASSPGTGSSGANVLTF. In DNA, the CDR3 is TGTGCCAGCTCACCAGGGACAGGGAGTTCTGGGGCCAACGTCCTGACTTTC.

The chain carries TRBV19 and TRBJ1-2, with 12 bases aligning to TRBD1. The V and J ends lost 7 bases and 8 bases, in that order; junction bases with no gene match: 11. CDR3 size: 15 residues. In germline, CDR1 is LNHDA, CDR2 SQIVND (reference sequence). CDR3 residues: CASTLLGQGARGYTF. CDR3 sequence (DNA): TGTGCCAGTACCCTCTTGGGACAGGGGGCCCGGGGCTACACCTTC.

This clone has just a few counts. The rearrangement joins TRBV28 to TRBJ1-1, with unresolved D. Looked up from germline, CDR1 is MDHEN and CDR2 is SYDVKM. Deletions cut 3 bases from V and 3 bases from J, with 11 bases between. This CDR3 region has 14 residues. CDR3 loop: CASSFVSDYTEAFF. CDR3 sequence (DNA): TGTGCCAGCAGTTTTGTCTCCGACTACACTGAAGCTTTCTTT.

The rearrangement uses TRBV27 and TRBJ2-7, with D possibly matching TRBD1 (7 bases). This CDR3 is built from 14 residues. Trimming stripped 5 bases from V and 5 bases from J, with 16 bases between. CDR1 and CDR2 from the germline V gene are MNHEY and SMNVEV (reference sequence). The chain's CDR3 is CASSVDYRGDEQYF. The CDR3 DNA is TGTGCCAGCAGTGTGGACTACAGGGGCGACGAGCAGTACTTC.

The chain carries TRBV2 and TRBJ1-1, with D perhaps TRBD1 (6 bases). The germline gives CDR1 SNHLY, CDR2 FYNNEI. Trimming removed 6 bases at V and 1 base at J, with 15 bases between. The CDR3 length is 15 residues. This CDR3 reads CASREQGFGNTEAFF. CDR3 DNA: TGTGCCAGCAGAGAACAGGGTTTCGGGAACACTGAAGCTTTCTTT.

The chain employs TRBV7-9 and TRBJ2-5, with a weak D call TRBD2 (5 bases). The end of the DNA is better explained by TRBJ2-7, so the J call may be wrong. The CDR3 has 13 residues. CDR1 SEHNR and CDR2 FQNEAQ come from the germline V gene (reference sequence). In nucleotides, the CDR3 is TGTGCCAGCAGCCCCCCGGAGGACTACGAGCAGTACTTC. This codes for CASSPPEDYEQYF.

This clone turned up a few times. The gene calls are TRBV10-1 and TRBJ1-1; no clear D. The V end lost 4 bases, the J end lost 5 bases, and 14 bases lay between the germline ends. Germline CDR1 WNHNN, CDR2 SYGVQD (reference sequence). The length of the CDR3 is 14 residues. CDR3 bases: TGCGCCAGCAGTGGCCCCTCAGGCAGTACTGAAGCTTTCTTT. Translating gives CASSGPSGSTEAFF.

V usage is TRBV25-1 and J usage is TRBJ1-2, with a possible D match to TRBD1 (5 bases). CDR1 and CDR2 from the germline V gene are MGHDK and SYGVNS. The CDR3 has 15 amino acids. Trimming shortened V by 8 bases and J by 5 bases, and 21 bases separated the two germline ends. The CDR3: CASQGLASDEYGYTF. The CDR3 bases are TGTGCCAGCCAGGGATTGGCCTCTGATGAGTATGGCTACACCTTC.